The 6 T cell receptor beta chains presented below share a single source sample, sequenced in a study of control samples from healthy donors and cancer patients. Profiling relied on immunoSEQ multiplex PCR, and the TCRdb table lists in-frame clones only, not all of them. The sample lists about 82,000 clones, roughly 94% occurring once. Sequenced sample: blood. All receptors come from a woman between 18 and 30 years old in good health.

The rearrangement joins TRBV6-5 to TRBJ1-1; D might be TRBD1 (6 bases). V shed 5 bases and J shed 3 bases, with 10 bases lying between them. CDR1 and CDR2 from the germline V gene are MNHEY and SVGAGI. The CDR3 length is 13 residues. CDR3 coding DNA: TGTGCCAGCAGTCGAGGGGGAGACACTGAAGCTTTCTTT. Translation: CASSRGGDTEAFF.

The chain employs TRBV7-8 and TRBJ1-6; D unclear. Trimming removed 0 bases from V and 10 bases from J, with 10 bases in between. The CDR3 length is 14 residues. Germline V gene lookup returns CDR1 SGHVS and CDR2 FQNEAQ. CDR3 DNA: TGTGCCAGCAGCTTAGCGCAGGCCAGGTCACCCCTCCACTTT. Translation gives CASSLAQARSPLHF.

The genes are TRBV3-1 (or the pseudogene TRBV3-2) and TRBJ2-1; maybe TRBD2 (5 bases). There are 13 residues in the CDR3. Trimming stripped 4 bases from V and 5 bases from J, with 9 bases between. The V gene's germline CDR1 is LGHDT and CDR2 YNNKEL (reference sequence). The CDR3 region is CASSPGVHNEQFF. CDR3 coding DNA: TGTGCCAGCAGCCCCGGGGTCCACAATGAGCAGTTCTTC.

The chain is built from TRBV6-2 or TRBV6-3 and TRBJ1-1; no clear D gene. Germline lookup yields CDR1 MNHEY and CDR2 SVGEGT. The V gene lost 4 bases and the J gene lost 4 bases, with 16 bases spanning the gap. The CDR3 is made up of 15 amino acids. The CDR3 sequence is CASSSPGEAITEAFF. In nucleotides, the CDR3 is TGTGCCAGCAGTTCCCCCGGGGAAGCCATCACTGAAGCTTTCTTT.

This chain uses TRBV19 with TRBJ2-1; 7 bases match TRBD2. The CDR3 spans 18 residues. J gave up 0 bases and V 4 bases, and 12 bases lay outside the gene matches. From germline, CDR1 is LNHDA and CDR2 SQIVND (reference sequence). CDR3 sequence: CASSTVGMAGVSYNEQFF. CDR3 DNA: TGTGCCAGTAGTACCGTTGGAATGGCGGGAGTCTCCTACAATGAGCAGTTCTTC.

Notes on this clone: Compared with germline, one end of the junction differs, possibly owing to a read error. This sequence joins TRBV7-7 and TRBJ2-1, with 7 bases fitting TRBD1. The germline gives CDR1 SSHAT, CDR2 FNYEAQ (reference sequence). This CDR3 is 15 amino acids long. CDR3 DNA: TGTGCTAGCAGCTTGGTAGGGGGCCTAAACAATGAGCAGTTCTTC. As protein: CASSLVGGLNNEQFF. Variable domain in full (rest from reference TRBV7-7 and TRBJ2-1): GAGVSQSPRYKVTKRGQDVTLRCDPISSHATLYWYQQALGQGPEFLTYFNYEAQPDKSGLPSDRFSAERPEGSISTLTIQRTEQRDSAMYRCASSLVGGLNNEQFFGPGTRLTVL.